The 23 T cell receptor beta chains reported below all come from one sample, sequenced in a study of radiotherapy plus CTLA-4 blockade in lung cancer. This table comes from immunoSEQ multiplex PCR, and its TCRdb copy is limited to in-frame clones, with some not included. Found here are about 97,000 clones, 60% to 75% of them singletons; the top ten hold approximately 2.8%. The sequencing used peripheral blood, collected from a patient treated with radiotherapy plus ipilimumab. These receptors were collected from a human donor with non-small cell lung cancer who had a partial response to radiotherapy plus ipilimumab. Some clones in this sample may be carry-over from other donors' samples.

This clone has just a few counts. V gene TRBV28 combines with J gene TRBJ1-1, with 7 positions matching TRBD1. Germline-derived CDR1 and CDR2 are MDHEN and SYDVKM. V lost 4 bases and J lost 0; bases outside the gene matches: 11. The CDR3 extends over 17 amino acids. The CDR3 reads CASSSWGNRGMNTEAFF. The CDR3, as DNA: TGTGCCAGCAGTTCATGGGGGAACAGGGGCATGAACACTGAAGCTTTCTTT.

The rearrangement joins TRBV2 to TRBJ2-3; D unresolved. Trimming pared 6 bases from V and 9 bases from J, leaving 13 bases between. This CDR3 has 12 amino acids. Germline values: CDR1 SNHLY, CDR2 FYNNEI. The CDR3 sequence: CASRNDLETQYF. DNA of the CDR3: TGTGCCAGCAGGAATGACTTAGAGACGCAGTATTTT.

Comments on this clone: The final CDR3 position lacks the conserved phenylalanine or tryptophan, pointing to a likely read error. The rearrangement uses TRBV27 and TRBJ2-7; tentatively, D is TRBD2 (6 bases). The germline V gene encodes CDR1 MNHEY and CDR2 SMNVEV (reference sequence). V lost 3 bases and J lost 2, with 11 bases in between. The CDR3 is 14 residues long. Written as DNA, the CDR3 is TGTGCCAGCAGTTTTAGGGCGGGACCCTACGAGCAGTACTCC. The encoded protein is CASSFRAGPYEQYS.

This clone was seen only once. The chain joins TRBV2 to TRBJ1-5; D unresolved. CDR3 size: 13 residues. Trimming removed 6 bases from V and 4 bases from J, with 10 bases in between. Per the germline V gene, CDR1 is SNHLY and CDR2 is FYNNEI. CDR3 sequence: CASRKGSNQPQHF. The CDR3 nucleotides read TGTGCCAGCAGAAAAGGGAGTAATCAGCCCCAGCATTTT.

The genes are TRBV7-3 and TRBJ2-5; D is unclear. The tail of the sequence fits TRBJ2-7 better, so the J call may be wrong. Germline CDR1 is SGHTA and CDR2 is FQGTGA. The CDR3 is 15 amino acids. CDR3 DNA sequence: TGTGCCAGCAGCTTAACCGCTCTGTCGAGCAACGAGCAGTACTTC. It is translated as CASSLTALSSNEQYF.

This clone was observed a handful of times. The CDR3 spells CASSLFPQTGYEQYF. The CDR3, as DNA: TGTGCCAGCAGCCTTTTTCCGCAGACAGGGTACGAGCAGTACTTC. The rearrangement uses TRBV14 and TRBJ2-7, with 7 bases fitting TRBD1. There are 15 residues in the CDR3. The V and J ends lost 4 bases and 4 bases, in that order; junction bases with no gene match: 10. CDR1 SGHDN and CDR2 FVKESK come from the germline V gene.

This chain uses TRBV28 with TRBJ2-6; 9 bases align to TRBD1. The trim removed 11 bases at V and 2 bases at J, leaving 4 bases unmatched. Germline-derived CDR1 and CDR2 are MDHEN and SYDVKM. The CDR3 has 14 amino acids. Here the CDR3 reads CAARDRAGANVLTF. The CDR3 DNA reads as TGTGCCGCACGGGACAGGGCTGGGGCCAACGTCCTGACTTTC.

This clone showed up just a few times. This chain joins TRBV7-2 and TRBJ1-5; D possibly corresponds to TRBD1 (5 bases). The V end lost 3 bases, the J end lost 9 bases, and 18 bases lay between the germline ends. CDR1 and CDR2 (germline): SGHTA, FQGNSA. This CDR3 contains 15 residues. CDR3 residues: CASSLGWGVEWPQHF. The CDR3 nucleotides read TGTGCCAGCAGCTTGGGGTGGGGGGTAGAATGGCCCCAGCATTTT. Using reference TRBV7-2 and TRBJ1-5 for the parts outside the CDR3, the full variable domain is GAGVSQSPSNKVTEKGKDVELRCDPISGHTALYWYRQSLGQGLEFLIYFQGNSAPDKSGLPSDRFSAERTGGSVSTLTIQRTQQEDSAVYLCASSLGWGVEWPQHFGDGTRLSIL.

This clone was seen more than once but under ten times. V usage is TRBV28 and J usage is TRBJ1-2; no definite D call. CDR3 length: 13 residues. Between the trimmed V and J ends, which lost 6 bases and 7 bases, there was a span of 15 bases. The germline V gene has CDR1 MDHEN and CDR2 SYDVKM. This CDR3 reads CASREGAKSGYTF. The CDR3 DNA sequence: TGTGCCAGCAGGGAGGGCGCGAAAAGTGGCTACACCTTC.

J is TRBJ1-1 and V is TRBV6-1; 8 nucleotides line up with TRBD1. This CDR3 is 16 amino acids long. Looked up from germline, CDR1 is MNHNS and CDR2 is SASEGT. V shed 3 bases and J 1 base; nucleotides not matched to a gene: 7. This chain's CDR3 is CASSDLRGRGNTEAFF. CDR3 nucleotide sequence: TGTGCCAGCAGTGACCTCAGGGGGCGGGGGAACACTGAAGCTTTCTTT.

The genes are TRBV28 and TRBJ2-5; TRBD1 matches 8 bases. The CDR3 length is 14 residues. Germline values: CDR1 MDHEN, CDR2 SYDVKM. With V trimmed by 2 bases and J by 7 bases, 6 bases remained unmatched. The CDR3 loop is CASSLPTGEWTQYF. CDR3 sequence (DNA): TGTGCCAGCAGTTTACCGACAGGGGAGTGGACCCAGTACTTC.

The genes are TRBV28 and TRBJ2-1; D not resolved. Between the trimmed V and J ends, which lost 6 bases and 10 bases, there was a span of 13 bases. Germline assignment: CDR1 MDHEN and CDR2 SYDVKM. CDR3 size: 12 residues. CDR3 DNA sequence: TGTGCCAGCAGACTCTCAAGCCTAGAGCAGTTCTTC. Its protein product is CASRLSSLEQFF.

The chain uses TRBV7-3 and TRBJ2-1; maybe TRBD2 (7 bases). CDR3 size: 14 residues. CDR1 is SGHTA and CDR2 is FQGTGA in the germline V gene. Trimming left V 3 bases short and J 6 bases short, with 12 bases between. The chain's CDR3 is CASSLGGQGNEQFF. CDR3 bases: TGTGCCAGCAGCTTGGGGGGGCAGGGCAATGAGCAGTTCTTC. The full variable domain, rest sourced from reference TRBV7-3 and TRBJ2-1, is GAGVSQTPSNKVTEKGKYVELRCDPISGHTALYWYRQSLGQGPEFLIYFQGTGAADDSGLPNDRFFAVRPEGSVSTLKIQRTERGDSAVYLCASSLGGQGNEQFFGPGTRLTVL.

This clone was picked up one time. V usage is TRBV14 and J usage is TRBJ2-3; the match to TRBD2 covers 9 bases. Unmatched junction bases numbered 5, after V lost 2 bases and J lost 5 bases. Germline values: CDR1 SGHDN, CDR2 FVKESK. CDR3 length: 15 amino acids. The CDR3 sequence: CASSQRLAGLDTQYF. CDR3 sequence (DNA): TGTGCCAGCAGCCAAAGGCTAGCGGGGTTAGATACGCAGTATTTT.

The J gene is TRBJ1-2, the V gene TRBV28, with D hard to call. V was trimmed by 10 bases and J by 4 bases, leaving 13 bases between them. The germline V gene encodes CDR1 MDHEN and CDR2 SYDVKM. The CDR3 length is 12 residues. The CDR3 loop reads CATFVIGYGYTF. CDR3 coding DNA: TGTGCCACCTTCGTTATCGGCTATGGCTACACCTTC.

CDR3 loop: CASSSRSGGAPGEQYF. The CDR3 DNA sequence: TGTGCCAGCAGTTCTCGTAGCGGGGGGGCTCCTGGCGAGCAGTACTTC. The chain has TRBV6-5 and TRBJ2-7, with TRBD2 identical over 11 bases. There are 16 residues in the CDR3. CDR1 MNHEY and CDR2 SVGAGI come from the germline V gene. The V segment lost 4 bases and the J segment 6 bases; nucleotides outside the gene matches: 11.

The CDR3 region is CASKTGTVNSNQPQHF. Written as DNA, the CDR3 is TGTGCCAGTAAGACTGGGACAGTCAATAGCAATCAGCCCCAGCATTTT. The chain links TRBV19 to TRBJ1-5, with TRBD1 identical over 7 bases. In germline, CDR1 is LNHDA, CDR2 SQIVND (reference sequence). CDR3 size: 16 residues. The V and J ends lost 7 bases and 0 bases, in that order; junction bases with no gene match: 9.

The chain combines TRBV6-6 with TRBJ1-5, with TRBD1 as a possible D gene (6 bases). Looked up from germline, CDR1 is MNHNY and CDR2 is SVGAGI (reference sequence). Trimming cost V 0 bases and J 2 bases, with 11 bases left between them. This CDR3 has 16 amino acids. In DNA, the CDR3 is TGTGCCAGCAGTTACTCTTTGTCAGGGGGCAATCAGCCCCAGCATTTT. Its translation is CASSYSLSGGNQPQHF.

V and J are TRBV7-3 and TRBJ2-7; the match to TRBD2 covers 9 bases. The V gene's germline CDR1 is SGHTA and CDR2 FQGTGA. V shed 2 bases, J shed 3 bases, and the junction held 5 bases outside the gene matches. The CDR3 is 15 amino acids. This CDR3 reads CASSLAGGNIYEQYF. CDR3 DNA sequence: TGTGCCAGCAGCTTAGCGGGGGGGAACATCTACGAGCAGTACTTC.

This clone was detected a few times. The chain carries TRBV28 and TRBJ1-4; the D gene is possibly TRBD1 (5 bases). The CDR3 spans 12 residues. The germline gives CDR1 MDHEN, CDR2 SYDVKM. Trimming took off 8 bases at V and 13 bases at J, with 17 bases between the two ends. The DNA of the CDR3 is TGTGCCAGCTCGAGGGCTCCGGGGGGACTGTTTTTT. It encodes CASSRAPGGLFF.

Here the CDR3 reads CAISRDNNSPLHF. The CDR3 nucleotides read TGTGCCATCAGCAGGGACAATAATTCACCCCTCCACTTT. The V and J genes are TRBV10-3 and TRBJ1-6; maybe TRBD1 (6 bases). Germline V CDR1 and CDR2: ENHRY, SYGVKD. Trimming took off 6 bases at V and 5 bases at J, with 8 bases between the two ends. The CDR3 sequence is 13 residues long.

The chain links TRBV5-1 to TRBJ2-7; 8 bases map to TRBD2. The CDR3 spans 13 residues. Unmatched junction bases numbered 11, after V lost 8 bases and J lost 7 bases. CDR1 is SGHRS, CDR2 YFSETQ, per germline. The CDR3 nucleotides read TGCGCCAGAAGCGGGAGACCCGGACGGGAGCAGTACTTC. It is translated as CARSGRPGREQYF.

The rearrangement links TRBV7-3 to TRBJ2-3, with 7 bases matching TRBD2. The V segment lost 5 bases and the J segment 3 bases; nucleotides outside the gene matches: 11. Germline CDR1 is SGHTA and CDR2 is FQGTGA. CDR3 length equals 16 residues. CDR3 protein: CASSPLGGSGTDTQYF. The DNA of the CDR3 is TGTGCCAGCAGCCCCCTAGGCGGGAGCGGGACAGATACGCAGTATTTT.